The 10 T cell receptor beta chains reported below all come from one sample, sequenced in a study of chemoradiotherapy in HPV16-positive cancers (dated by TCRdb to between 2022 and 2023). Preparation of the library involved the immunoSEQ multiplex PCR assay. TCRdb mirrors the immuneACCESS table, restricted to in-frame sequences. Some clones are absent from its copies; in checked studies, under half trace to an unresolved V gene, and the reason for the others is unknown. The sample table records 9,000 to 13,000 clones; about 80% of these occur just once. About 13% of the sample rests with the top ten. The starting material was tumor tissue, obtained from a patient who underwent chemoradiotherapy. The receptors come from a human donor with HPV-associated anogenital cancer.

This rearrangement joins TRBV28 to TRBJ2-1, with D uncertain. With 3 bases removed from V and 9 bases from J, the gap between germline ends came to 6 bases. Germline values: CDR1 MDHEN, CDR2 SYDVKM. This CDR3 has 11 residues. CDR3 region: CASSFRSEQFF. The CDR3 DNA sequence: TGTGCCAGCAGTTTTCGGTCTGAGCAGTTCTTC.

The V and J genes are TRBV7-9 and TRBJ1-4, with D perhaps TRBD1 (5 bases). With 1 base removed from V and 8 bases from J, the gap between germline ends came to 11 bases. Germline V gene data show CDR1 as SEHNR and CDR2 as FQNEAQ (reference sequence). The CDR3 consists of 14 residues. The DNA of the CDR3 is TGTGCCAGCAGCTTAGGCGGGGCCCGGGAAAAACTGTTTTTT. It is translated as CASSLGGAREKLFF. Variable domain in full (rest from reference TRBV7-9 and TRBJ1-4): DTGVSQNPRHKITKRGQNVTFRCDPISEHNRLYWYRQTLGQGPEFLTYFQNEAQLEKSRLLSDRFSAERPKGSFSTLEIQRTEQGDSAMYLCASSLGGAREKLFFGSGTQLSVL.

The rearrangement joins TRBV7-9 to TRBJ2-2; no definite D call. Germline CDR1 SEHNR, CDR2 FQNEAQ (reference sequence). The V gene lost 3 bases and the J gene lost 3 bases, with 5 bases spanning the gap. CDR3 length equals 13 residues. The CDR3 sequence: CASSFMDTGELFF. In nucleotides, the CDR3 is TGTGCCAGCAGCTTTATGGACACCGGGGAGCTGTTTTTT.

In DNA, the CDR3 is TGCGCCAGCAGCTTACGGACAGCTAACTATGGCTACACCTTC. It specifies CASSLRTANYGYTF. The gene calls are TRBV5-1 and TRBJ1-2, with D possibly TRBD1 on 6 matching bases. From germline, CDR1 is SGHRS and CDR2 YFSETQ. Trimming stripped 2 bases from V and 0 bases from J, with 8 bases between. This CDR3 contains 14 residues.

The chain combines TRBV2 with TRBJ1-2; no reliable D call. This CDR3 contains 11 residues. Germline V gene lookup returns CDR1 SNHLY and CDR2 FYNNEI. V lost 6 bases and J 7 bases, leaving 9 bases between the germline ends. As DNA, the CDR3 is TGTGCCAGCAGGGGAGGTTCTGGCTACACCTTC. Translation: CASRGGSGYTF.

This clone has a handful of counts. DNA of the CDR3: TGTGCCAGCAGCTTGCAGGCTAGTTGGTTCTTC. Encoded protein: CASSLQASWFF. V is TRBV5-6 and J is TRBJ2-1; unclear D gene. This CDR3 is built from 11 residues. The V gene's germline CDR1 is SGHDT and CDR2 YYEEEE. Trimming stripped 1 base from V and 15 bases from J, with 11 bases between. Full variable domain (outside the CDR3, taken from reference TRBV5-6 and TRBJ2-1): DAGVTQSPTHLIKTRGQQVTLRCSPKSGHDTVSWYQQALGQGPQFIFQYYEEEERQRGNFPDRFSGHQFPNYSSELNVNALLLGDSALYLCASSLQASWFFGPGTRLTVL.

The chain couples TRBV7-9 to TRBJ2-2; no clear D gene. The ends were cut back, 5 bases at V and 2 bases at J, with 18 bases in the middle. The CDR3 totals 17 residues. The germline V gene has CDR1 SEHNR and CDR2 FQNEAQ (reference sequence). The CDR3 sequence: CASSHPRHIDNTGELFF. The CDR3 bases are TGTGCCAGCAGCCACCCGCGGCACATAGATAACACCGGGGAGCTGTTTTTT.

The J gene is TRBJ1-1, the V gene TRBV27, with 7 bases lining up with TRBD1. There are 15 residues in the CDR3. V lost 8 bases and J lost 0; bases outside the gene matches: 9. The V gene's germline CDR1 is MNHEY and CDR2 SMNVEV (reference sequence). The CDR3 DNA is TGTGCCAGCCAATCGGGACAGATCATGAACACTGAAGCTTTCTTT. This gives the protein CASQSGQIMNTEAFF.

This sequence joins TRBV29-1 and TRBJ2-3; D may be TRBD2 (7 bases). V lost 7 bases and J 4 bases, leaving 18 bases between the germline ends. Germline V CDR1 and CDR2: SQVTM, ANQGSEA. CDR3 length: 14 amino acids. The CDR3 DNA reads TGCAGCGCCGGAGGGGGGGCAGGTTCAGATACGCAGTATTTT. Encoded protein: CSAGGGAGSDTQYF.

This clone was found once. This chain joins TRBV7-2 and TRBJ1-5; TRBD1 agrees at 7 bases. The CDR3 consists of 15 residues. V gave up 4 bases and J gave up 1 base; unmatched junction bases: 4. CDR1 is SGHTA, CDR2 FQGNSA, per germline. The CDR3 DNA follows: TGTGCCAGCAGCTCGACAGGGCGAAGCAATCAGCCCCAGCATTTT. This gives the protein CASSSTGRSNQPQHF.